Each of the 20 T cell receptor beta chains below was sequenced from the same sample in a study of beta chain features in type 1 diabetes. Investigators reverse transcribed all isolated RNA, so they sequenced expressed TCRB transcripts. The assay was immunoSEQ multiplex PCR, and TCRdb's table has in-frame clones only and misses some. The table includes approximately 380,000 clones, about 15% detected once. Sequences were obtained from naive CD4+ T cells from blood. These receptors originate from a young woman in good health.

This clone was picked up a small number of times. A read error may produce the germline difference seen at one junction end. This chain connects TRBV7-9 to TRBJ2-7, with 7 bases aligning to TRBD1. CDR3 length: 16 residues. Germline loops: CDR1 SEHNR, CDR2 FQNEAQ (reference sequence). In DNA form, the CDR3 reads TGTGCCAGCAGCGTAGCAAACAGGGGTACAGGCTACGAGCAGTACTTC. As protein: CASSVANRGTGYEQYF.

This clone was picked up a small number of times. J is TRBJ2-5 and V is TRBV15; 7 bases agree with TRBD2. CDR1 and CDR2 from the germline V gene are LNHNV and YYDKDF (reference sequence). V was clipped by 5 bases and J by 5 bases; unmatched bases: 5. This CDR3 has 13 amino acids. The CDR3 DNA is TGTGCCACCAGCCCTAGCGGCAGGGAGACCCAGTACTTC. This encodes CATSPSGRETQYF.

This clone was recorded a few times. The CDR3 DNA is TGTGCCATAAACAGGGTAACCACAGATACGCAGTATTTT. Translated: CAINRVTTDTQYF. J is TRBJ2-3 and V is TRBV10-3; D possibly corresponds to TRBD1 (6 bases). Germline CDR1 and CDR2: ENHRY and SYGVKD. The CDR3 consists of 13 residues. Trimming pared 9 bases from V and 2 bases from J, leaving 12 bases between.

The chain has TRBV30 and TRBJ1-5; maybe TRBD1 (6 bases). The CDR3 is made up of 13 amino acids. V lost 2 bases and J lost 6, with 11 bases in between. CDR1 and CDR2 from the germline V gene are GTSNPN and SVGIG (reference sequence). The CDR3 region has the DNA TGTGCCTGGAGTATCAGGGGTTTTCAGCCCCAGCATTTT. This gives the protein CAWSIRGFQPQHF.

The rearrangement links TRBV25-1 to TRBJ2-5; D perhaps matches TRBD1 (5 bases). Germline V gives CDR1 MGHDK, CDR2 SYGVNS. Deletions cut 4 bases from V and 1 base from J, with 10 bases between. The CDR3 is 14 amino acids. The CDR3 region has the DNA TGTGCCAGCAGTGCTCAGGGTTCCCAAGAGACCCAGTACTTC. Its protein product is CASSAQGSQETQYF.

This chain links TRBV10-3 with TRBJ2-2; 9 bases line up with TRBD1. CDR1 ENHRY and CDR2 SYGVKD come from the germline V gene. With V trimmed by 8 bases and J by 8 bases, 9 bases remained unmatched. This CDR3 has 14 residues. The CDR3 sequence is CAIGDRGSLGELFF. The DNA of the CDR3 is TGTGCCATCGGAGACAGGGGGTCGTTAGGGGAGCTGTTTTTT.

This clone showed up just a few times. The rearrangement uses TRBV10-2 and TRBJ2-3; 9 nucleotides align to TRBD2. The CDR3 is made up of 16 amino acids. The V segment lost 6 bases and the J segment 2 bases; nucleotides outside the gene matches: 9. Germline lookup yields CDR1 WSHSY and CDR2 SAAADI. The CDR3 bases are TGCGCCAGCAGGTTGGGACTAGCTGAAACCACAGATACGCAGTATTTT. It is translated as CASRLGLAETTDTQYF.

The V call is TRBV2, the J call TRBJ2-1; possibly TRBD1 for D (6 bases). Deletions cut 4 bases from V and 12 bases from J, with 25 bases between. Germline CDR1 and CDR2: SNHLY and FYNNEI. The length of the CDR3 is 16 residues. The CDR3 spells CASSGEQGALVLGQFF. The CDR3 DNA reads as TGTGCCAGCAGTGGAGAACAGGGTGCCCTGGTCTTGGGGCAGTTCTTC.

A few counts support this clone. The chain recombines TRBV7-2 with TRBJ2-1; D possibly corresponds to TRBD2 (5 bases). The germline V gene encodes CDR1 SGHTA and CDR2 FQGNSA. The V end lost 5 bases, the J end lost 14 bases, and 16 bases lay between the germline ends. This CDR3 comprises 12 residues. In nucleotides, the CDR3 is TGTGCCAGCAGCGCGGGTCTACTCGGGGAGTTCTTC. It translates to CASSAGLLGEFF.

The chain has TRBV28 and TRBJ2-1; 14 nucleotides agree with TRBD2. Germline loops: CDR1 MDHEN, CDR2 SYDVKM. Trimming took 5 bases from V and 10 from J; bases not matched to a gene: 10. There are 16 residues in the CDR3. CDR3 nucleotides: TGTGCCAGCAGTCCCCCGGGACTAGCGGGAGTTCGGGAGCAGTTCTTC. Translating gives CASSPPGLAGVREQFF.

The J gene is TRBJ1-4, the V gene TRBV7-6, with D unclear. The CDR3 has 15 amino acids. Per the germline V gene, CDR1 is SGHVS and CDR2 is FNYEAQ. Trimming left V 7 bases short and J 8 bases short, with 20 bases between. The chain's CDR3 is CASTLGRSSREKLFF. The CDR3, as DNA: TGTGCCAGCACCTTGGGTCGGTCCTCGAGGGAAAAACTGTTTTTT.

The rearrangement links TRBV5-4 to TRBJ2-3; perhaps TRBD2 as D (6 bases). V lost 0 bases and J lost 11, with 22 bases in between. CDR3 length: 16 residues. The germline V gene encodes CDR1 SGHNT and CDR2 YYREEE (reference sequence). CDR3 sequence (DNA): TGTGCCAGCAGCTTGGGGTGGGAGGACACAGATACGCAGCAGTATTTT. Its translation: CASSLGWEDTDTQQYF.

This chain connects TRBV29-1 to TRBJ1-1; 7 bases are a match to TRBD1. Losses at the gene ends were 6 bases for V and 6 bases for J; bases not matched to a gene: 7. CDR3 length equals 12 residues. Germline CDR1 SQVTM, CDR2 ANQGSEA. The CDR3: CSVRDRVSEAFF. The DNA of the CDR3 is TGCAGCGTCCGAGACAGGGTCTCTGAAGCTTTCTTT.

There are a few counts of this clone. This rearrangement joins TRBV5-1 to TRBJ2-3; the D is unclear. The CDR3 extends over 14 amino acids. Trimming stripped 5 bases from V and 0 bases from J, with 10 bases between. From germline, CDR1 is SGHRS and CDR2 YFSETQ. The CDR3 sequence is CASSRVESTDTQYF. The CDR3 bases are TGCGCCAGCAGTCGGGTGGAGAGCACAGATACGCAGTATTTT.

The CDR3 protein is CARAVQSRGEQYF. CDR3 bases: TGTGCCAGAGCAGTACAGAGTCGGGGTGAGCAGTACTTC. V and J are TRBV2 and TRBJ2-7; D is perhaps TRBD2 (5 bases). The CDR3 runs 13 residues. Trimming took off 9 bases at V and 7 bases at J, with 19 bases between the two ends. Germline V gene data show CDR1 as SNHLY and CDR2 as FYNNEI.

V is TRBV6-1 and J is TRBJ2-5, with D perhaps matching TRBD2 (6 bases). Trimming took 3 bases from V and 9 from J, leaving 17 bases between them. CDR1 MNHNS and CDR2 SASEGT come from the germline V gene. This CDR3 has 14 amino acids. The CDR3 is CASSDGGGLRAQYF. CDR3 nucleotides: TGTGCCAGCAGTGACGGGGGTGGGTTACGGGCCCAGTACTTC.

The chain employs TRBV28 and TRBJ1-5; 8 bases line up with TRBD1. V lost 5 bases and J lost 6; bases outside the gene matches: 6. CDR3 size: 14 residues. Germline V gene lookup returns CDR1 MDHEN and CDR2 SYDVKM. The CDR3 sequence is CASSKTGDAQPQHF. In DNA form, the CDR3 reads TGTGCCAGCAGTAAGACAGGGGATGCTCAGCCCCAGCATTTT.

The V call is TRBV25-1, the J call TRBJ2-7; 8 bases are a match to TRBD2. After removal of 5 bases from V and 5 bases from J, the junction contained 8 bases not matched to a gene. The germline gives CDR1 MGHDK, CDR2 SYGVNS. The CDR3 sequence is 14 residues long. The CDR3 here is CASSKGTRKNEQYF. For the CDR3, the DNA is TGTGCCAGCAGTAAGGGGACTAGAAAGAACGAGCAGTACTTC.

The CDR3 protein is CASSFEGLASYEQYF. In nucleotides, the CDR3 is TGTGCCAGCAGTTTTGAGGGACTAGCGAGCTACGAGCAGTACTTC. V is TRBV28 and J is TRBJ2-7; TRBD2 matches 10 bases. The CDR3 extends over 15 amino acids. CDR1 MDHEN and CDR2 SYDVKM come from the germline V gene. V was pared by 3 bases and J by 3 bases, with 5 bases of the junction left unmatched.

This clone has a handful of counts. J is TRBJ1-5 and V is TRBV4-1, with a tentative D call TRBD1 (6 bases). CDR3 length equals 15 residues. Per germline, CDR1 MGHRA and CDR2 YSYEKL. Trimming pared 4 bases from V and 3 bases from J, leaving 13 bases between. CDR3 amino acids: CASSRVDRLNQPQHF. In DNA, the CDR3 is TGCGCCAGCAGCCGCGTTGACAGGCTCAATCAGCCCCAGCATTTT.